The 18 T cell receptor beta chains below all came from one sample that was sequenced in a study of beta chain features in type 1 diabetes. Study-wide findings and caveats: Moderate yet significant TCRB CDR3 shortening was seen in Type 1 diabetes patients in all four CD4+ subsets.

As every portion of the isolated RNA was reverse transcribed, the sequencing read expressed TCRB transcripts. Data came from immunoSEQ multiplex PCR; TCRdb stores just in-frame clones and leaves some out. Of 400,000 or so clones in the sample, about 10% were seen once. Their antigen targets remain unknown. The sequenced material came from central memory CD4+ T cells from blood. The source is a man between 25 and 39 years old with type 1 diabetes.

V is TRBV7-2 and J is TRBJ2-4; D remains ambiguous. CDR3 length: 14 residues. From germline, CDR1 is SGHTA and CDR2 FQGNSA. V dropped 0 bases and J dropped 0 bases, with 3 bases sitting between them. Written as DNA, the CDR3 is TGTGCCAGCAGCTTAGCGATAGCCAAAAACATTCAGTACTTC. Its protein is CASSLAIAKNIQYF.

Only a few counts were recorded for this clone. The chain combines TRBV7-9 with TRBJ2-5, with a weak D call TRBD2 (7 bases). The CDR3 is made up of 18 amino acids. Trimming took 2 bases from V and 5 from J, leaving 24 bases between them. Germline V gene data show CDR1 as SEHNR and CDR2 as FQNEAQ (reference sequence). The CDR3 sequence is CASSLRGDYDRVWETQYF. CDR3 sequence (DNA): TGTGCCAGCAGCTTAAGGGGGGACTACGACCGAGTCTGGGAGACCCAGTACTTC.

In this sample, this clone turned up a few times. V is TRBV28 and J is TRBJ2-6, with D possibly being TRBD2 (6 bases). CDR1 MDHEN and CDR2 SYDVKM come from the germline V gene. The CDR3 has 18 amino acids. V lost 4 bases, J lost 1 base, and 17 bases lay in between. The CDR3 spells CASSSLVEGGSGANVLTF. CDR3 in DNA: TGTGCCAGCAGTTCTCTGGTGGAGGGAGGATCTGGGGCCAACGTCCTGACTTTC.

The V call is TRBV5-1, the J call TRBJ2-2, with D perhaps TRBD2 (5 bases). V was shortened by 6 bases and J by 0 bases, with 15 bases between the two germline ends. This CDR3 region has 16 residues. Germline V gene lookup returns CDR1 SGHRS and CDR2 YFSETQ. The CDR3: CASISSGIANTGELFF. The CDR3, as DNA: TGCGCCAGCATCTCCAGCGGAATCGCGAACACCGGGGAGCTGTTTTTT. The full variable domain, with the rest looked up from reference TRBV5-1 and TRBJ2-2, is KAGVTQTPRYLIKTRGQQVTLSCSPISGHRSVSWYQQTPGQGLQFLFEYFSETQRNKGNFPGRFSGRQFSNSRSEMNVSTLELGDSALYLCASISSGIANTGELFFGEGSRLTVL.

V usage is TRBV7-2 and J usage is TRBJ1-5, with D possibly matching TRBD1 (6 bases). CDR3 length: 14 residues. The germline CDR1 and CDR2 sequences are SGHTA and FQGNSA. V lost 5 bases and J 6 bases, leaving 14 bases between the germline ends. The DNA of the CDR3 is TGTGCCAGCAGCCCCCCGGGAGGGGGTCAGCCCCAGCATTTT. As protein: CASSPPGGGQPQHF.

The chain employs TRBV5-1 and TRBJ2-2, with no clear D. Germline CDR1 SGHRS, CDR2 YFSETQ. The CDR3 has 13 amino acids. V was clipped by 0 bases and J by 3 bases, with 3 bases between them. The CDR3 nucleotides read TGCGCCAGCAGCTTGGATGACACCGGGGAGCTGTTTTTT. This sequence encodes CASSLDDTGELFF.

In this sample, this clone turned up a few times. This CDR3 is CASSAQAAPGPQHF. The CDR3 DNA reads TGTGCCAGCAGTGCGCAGGCCGCACCCGGGCCCCAGCATTTT. This chain joins TRBV6-5 and TRBJ1-5; the D is unclear. The germline V and J ends were trimmed by 5 bases and 9 bases, with 17 bases remaining between them. The CDR3 is 14 amino acids. Germline CDR1 reads MNHEY; CDR2 reads SVGAGI.

This clone has more than one count but fewer than ten. The same CDR3 can be traced to other DNA sequences in this sample. CDR3 DNA sequence: TGTGCCAGCAGTTTTCAGTTTCAAGAGACCCAGTACTTC. It encodes CASSFQFQETQYF. V usage is TRBV6-5 and J usage is TRBJ2-5; D not resolved. This CDR3 spans 13 amino acids. Germline assignment: CDR1 MNHEY and CDR2 SVGAGI. V was shortened by 4 bases and J by 2 bases, with 8 bases between the two germline ends.

The genes are TRBV7-9 and TRBJ1-3; the D gene is possibly TRBD1 (6 bases). Trimming removed 2 bases from V and 2 bases from J, with 10 bases in between. The CDR3 length is 15 residues. Per the germline V gene, CDR1 is SEHNR and CDR2 is FQNEAQ (reference sequence). CDR3 loop: CASSLTGPTGNTIYF. As DNA, the CDR3 is TGTGCCAGCAGCTTAACAGGGCCTACTGGAAACACCATATATTTT.

As concerns this clone: One junction end does not reproduce the germline sequence, and a read error may be involved. This chain joins TRBV7-8 and TRBJ2-1; TRBD2 matches at 9 bases. The length of the CDR3 is 16 residues. Germline CDR1 SGHVS, CDR2 FQNEAQ. DNA for the CDR3: TGTGCCAGCAACTTAGGATGGGCTAGCGGGACTAATGAGCAGTTCTTC. This gives the protein CASNLGWASGTNEQFF. The entire variable domain, with the rest obtained from reference TRBV7-8 and TRBJ2-1, is as follows: GAGVSQSPRYKVAKRGQDVALRCDPISGHVSLFWYQQALGQGPEFLTYFQNEAQLDKSGLPSDRFFAERPEGSVSTLKIQRTQQEDSAVYLCASNLGWASGTNEQFFGPGTRLTVL.

This clone was found a few times. The rearrangement uses TRBV29-1 and TRBJ1-1, with D possibly being TRBD1 (6 bases). This CDR3 has 18 residues. The germline V gene has CDR1 SQVTM and CDR2 ANQGSEA. The germline V and J ends were trimmed by 0 bases and 2 bases, with 22 bases remaining between them. CDR3 residues: CSVEDLGTGGDSNTEAFF. CDR3 nucleotides: TGCAGCGTTGAAGATCTGGGGACGGGGGGCGATTCCAACACTGAAGCTTTCTTT.

Regarding this clone: Sequence at one end of the junction differs from germline and may be a read error. V and J are TRBV7-9 and TRBJ2-6; 7 nucleotides align to TRBD2. The CDR3 consists of 13 residues. CDR1 is SEHNR, CDR2 FQNEAQ, per germline (reference sequence). The CDR3 sequence: CASSREVANVLTF. The DNA of the CDR3 is TGCGCCAGCAGCCGGGAGGTGGCCAACGTCCTGACTTTC. Drawing the rest from reference TRBV7-9 and TRBJ2-6, the complete variable domain is DTGVSQNPRHKITKRGQNVTFRCDPISEHNRLYWYRQTLGQGPEFLTYFQNEAQLEKSRLLSDRFSAERPKGSFSTLEIQRTEQGDSAMYLCASSREVANVLTFGAGSRLTVL.

This clone was detected a few times. Other DNA sequences in this sample translate to the same CDR3. In DNA, the CDR3 is TGTGCCAGCAGCGTAGGTGGGGACTCTGGAAACACCATATATTTT. Translated: CASSVGGDSGNTIYF. This chain links TRBV9 with TRBJ1-3; D ambiguous. The CDR3 sequence is 15 residues long. The germline gives CDR1 SGDLS, CDR2 YYNGEE. V was shortened by 0 bases and J by 0 bases, with 7 bases between the two germline ends.

The table lists this clone with a few counts. The V call is TRBV11-2, the J call TRBJ2-5; 7 nucleotides line up with TRBD2. V lost 1 base and J lost 1; bases outside the gene matches: 9. This CDR3 has 17 residues. Germline V gives CDR1 SGHAT, CDR2 FQNNGV. The CDR3 DNA sequence: TGTGCCAGCAGCTTAGTCAGGTCTAGCGGAGTCCAAGAGACCCAGTACTTC. Translating it yields CASSLVRSSGVQETQYF.

This clone was seen a handful of times. The J gene is TRBJ2-2, the V gene TRBV2; 8 positions agree with TRBD2. V lost 6 bases, J lost 3 bases, and 3 bases stayed unmatched. Looked up from germline, CDR1 is SNHLY and CDR2 is FYNNEI. The CDR3 is made up of 14 amino acids. The DNA for the CDR3 is TGTGCCAGCAGGTCACTAGCGGACACCGGGGAGCTGTTTTTT. Residues: CASRSLADTGELFF. Supplemented by reference TRBV2 and TRBJ2-2, the full variable domain reads EPEVTQTPSHQVTQMGQEVILRCVPISNHLYFYWYRQILGQKVEFLVSFYNNEISEKSEIFDDQFSVERPDGSNFTLKIRSTKLEDSAMYFCASRSLADTGELFFGEGSRLTVL.

This chain links TRBV19 with TRBJ2-7, with 8 bases identical to TRBD2. Trimming removed 3 bases from V and 5 bases from J; junction bases left unmatched: 15. Germline loops: CDR1 LNHDA, CDR2 SQIVND (reference sequence). This CDR3 has 17 amino acids. CDR3 in amino acids: CASSMGGSAGGPHEQYF. CDR3 coding DNA: TGTGCCAGTAGTATGGGAGGCTCGGCGGGGGGTCCCCACGAGCAGTACTTC.

This clone has only a few counts. The rearrangement joins TRBV27 to TRBJ1-3; D gene uncertain. The V end lost 5 bases, the J end lost 0 bases, and 8 bases lay between the germline ends. The germline CDR1 and CDR2 sequences are MNHEY and SMNVEV (reference sequence). The CDR3 contains 14 residues. CDR3 in DNA: TGTGCCAGCAGTCCCAGGTCCTCTGGAAACACCATATATTTT. It codes for CASSPRSSGNTIYF.

In its sample, this clone was seen a few times. An end of the junction does not agree with germline; a read error may underlie this. V is TRBV10-3 and J is TRBJ2-3; no definite D call. The CDR3 extends over 15 amino acids. Germline loops: CDR1 ENHRY, CDR2 SYGVKD. The CDR3 coding sequence is TGTGCCAGCAGTTACTCGAATTTTCCCACAGATACGCAGTATTTT. This sequence encodes CASSYSNFPTDTQYF.